The present entry profiles one TCR beta chain with its context. This clonotype came up many times. Which antigen it targets is not known. No base quality information exists; no much larger clone differs at one position. The library was prepared using 5' RACE. TCRdb names Illumina HiSeq 2500 as the instrument used. A second PCR of roughly 6 to 11 cycles was performed with a sample-barcoded 5' primer and a J-beta primer mix. A template-switch 5' adaptor carrying 12 random nucleotides introduced a unique molecular identifier onto each TCR beta cDNA molecule. Each sample yielded at least 3 million CDR3-containing paired-end reads. First-strand cDNA was synthesized from all RNA with the Mint cDNA synthesis kit, primed by a TRBC-specific oligonucleotide. Following uracil-DNA glycosylase treatment, all cDNA underwent a first 18-cycle PCR with the universal primers M1SS and BC2_uni_R. For the original study's pipeline: For normalization, 1 million high-quality reads, each with a distinct molecular identifier, were randomly selected from each sample. Reads sharing molecular identifiers were discarded rather than binned into consensus sequences. CDR3 identification, clonotype clustering and error correction used MiTCR with a Q25 quality threshold and the strictest error-elimination algorithm. A nonparametric unseen species model using Euler transformation provided a lower-bound estimate of total TCR beta diversity. The public reads were run again by TCRdb, first through fastp at Q25 and then through MiXCR, and only productive beta chains were kept. Rows merge per CDR3 protein into single entries with the most common DNA and genes. The V and J calls were not made by the authors but by TCRdb's processing. This sample comprises 500,000 to 700,000 distinct CDR3 sequences, roughly 30% of them detected only once. The ten largest clones capture around a sixth of the sample.

The data were taken from a study of blood T cells in healthy people across ages (dated by TCRdb to the mid-2010s). Broadly, across the study: In model experiments, roughly one uniquely barcoded TCR beta cDNA molecule per two T cells was captured by template switching. The study analyzed two additional independent replicas of 1 million unique cDNA reads from the same blood draw for two donors, one aged 18 to 29 and one aged 80 or older. To avoid experimental bias, donors of different ages were randomly spread across the sequencing lanes. The donors were split into four age groups: young (average about 16 years), middle-aged (roughly 40), aged (over 55) and long-lived (roughly 77). Age-related changes in TCR beta repertoire diversity were measured in the study by deep sequencing normalized with unique cDNA molecular identifiers.

The junction carries 21 bases between V and J, which are trimmed by 5 bases and 10 bases respectively. Including the terminal cysteine and phenylalanine, the CDR3 comprises 15 residues. This entry keeps only the CDR3 DNA: 45 bases, framed from base 1. The germline V gene supplies CDR1 SGHTA and CDR2 FQGNSA. The donors were roughly 38 Caucasian individuals from Russia, aged 6 to 90 years, who were systemically healthy. Each donor gave roughly 9 milliliters of peripheral blood, drawn into EDTA-treated Vacutainer tubes. PBMCs were isolated by Ficoll-Paque density-gradient centrifugation, with at least 6.5 million obtained per sample. Trizol reagent was used to extract total RNA from the PBMCs, yielding at least 5.5 micrograms per sample. For every donor, an aliquot of PBMCs went through flow cytometry to measure the percentages of naive CD45RAhigh/CD27high T cells. The investigation overall reported the following: Compared with the aged group, the long-lived group had more naive CD4+ T cells, fewer expanded clones and increased TCR diversity, a pattern suggesting age selection. Since profiling was done on bulk unsorted PBMCs, naive and antigen-experienced compartments could not be conclusively compared. Because the CMV infection status of the donors was unknown, age-related changes in expanded clonotypes may potentially have been confounded. Observed TCR beta diversity correlated strongly with the percentage of naive T cells measured by flow cytometry. Observed TCR beta diversity per million T cells fell roughly linearly with age, and a significant reduction was already apparent by age roughly 40. Estimates of total diversity from one million sequenced T cells were regarded as lower bounds and underestimates.

The sequence derives from a woman of 80 years or more in good health. The sequence links TRBV7-2 to TRBJ2-1; the D element might be TRBD1 or TRBD2, as each aligns at 7 bases. Specimen: blood. The CDR3 region has the sequence CASSLDSGVRGEQFF. The DNA sequence follows: TGTGCCAGCAGCCTAGACAGCGGGGTCAGGGGGGAGCAGTTCTTC.